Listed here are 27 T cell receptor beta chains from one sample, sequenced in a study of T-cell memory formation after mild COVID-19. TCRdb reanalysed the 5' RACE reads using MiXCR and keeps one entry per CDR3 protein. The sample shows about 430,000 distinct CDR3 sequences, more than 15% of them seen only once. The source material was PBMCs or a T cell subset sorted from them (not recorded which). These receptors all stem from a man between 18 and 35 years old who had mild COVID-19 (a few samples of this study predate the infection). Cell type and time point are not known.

CDR3 protein: CASSYRSSGHGNTIYF. The CDR3 DNA is TGCGCCAGCAGCTACCGGAGTTCGGGGCACGGAAACACCATATATTTT. V usage is TRBV5-1 and J usage is TRBJ1-3, with D tentatively TRBD1 (5 bases). CDR1 is SGHRS, CDR2 YFSETQ, per germline. The ends were cut back, 3 bases at V and 4 bases at J, with 17 bases in the middle. The CDR3 runs 16 residues. The full variable domain, completed using reference TRBV5-1 and TRBJ1-3, is KAGVTQTPRYLIKTRGQQVTLSCSPISGHRSVSWYQQTPGQGLQFLFEYFSETQRNKGNFPGRFSGRQFSNSRSEMNVSTLELGDSALYLCASSYRSSGHGNTIYFGEGSWLTVV.

The CDR3 loop reads CASSKEEAGSYEQYV. In DNA, the CDR3 is TGTGCCAGCAGCAAAGAGGAAGCAGGGAGCTACGAGCAGTACGTC. The chain uses TRBV21-1 and TRBJ2-7; TRBD2 reflects the table's D call only, with no check against the DNA. TRBV21-1 is deemed a pseudogene. The CDR3 loop spans 15 amino acids.

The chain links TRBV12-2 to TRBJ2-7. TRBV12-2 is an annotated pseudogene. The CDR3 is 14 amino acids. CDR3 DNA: TGTGCAAGTCGCCGAACCGACGGGGTCGGGGAGCAGTACTTC. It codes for CASRRTDGVGEQYF.

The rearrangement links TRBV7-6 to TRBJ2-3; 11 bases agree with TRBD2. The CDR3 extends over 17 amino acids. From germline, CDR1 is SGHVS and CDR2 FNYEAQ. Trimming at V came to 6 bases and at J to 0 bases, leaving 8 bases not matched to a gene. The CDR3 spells CASSRLAGSPSTDTQYF. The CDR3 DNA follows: TGTGCCAGCAGTCGACTAGCGGGGTCCCCTAGCACAGATACGCAGTATTTT.

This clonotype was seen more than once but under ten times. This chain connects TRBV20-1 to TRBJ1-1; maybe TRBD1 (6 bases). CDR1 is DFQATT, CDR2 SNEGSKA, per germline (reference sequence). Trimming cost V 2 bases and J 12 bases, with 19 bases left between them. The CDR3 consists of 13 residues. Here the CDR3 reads CSARLRAGARTFF. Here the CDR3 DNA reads TGCAGTGCTAGATTACGTGCAGGGGCAAGAACTTTCTTT.

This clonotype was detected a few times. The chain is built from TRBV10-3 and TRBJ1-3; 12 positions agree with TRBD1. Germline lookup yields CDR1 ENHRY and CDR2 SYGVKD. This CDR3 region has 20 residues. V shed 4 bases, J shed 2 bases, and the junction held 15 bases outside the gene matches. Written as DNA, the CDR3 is TGTGCCATCAGTGCGGGAACCGGGACAGGGGGCGCATTGGCTGGAAACACCATATATTTT. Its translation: CAISAGTGTGGALAGNTIYF.

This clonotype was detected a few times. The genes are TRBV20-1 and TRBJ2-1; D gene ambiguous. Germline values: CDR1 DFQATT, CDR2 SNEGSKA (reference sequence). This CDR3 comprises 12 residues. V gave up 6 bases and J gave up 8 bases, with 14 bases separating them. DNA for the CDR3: TGCAGTGCCGAGACTTCCTCGGATGAGCAGTTCTTC. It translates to CSAETSSDEQFF.

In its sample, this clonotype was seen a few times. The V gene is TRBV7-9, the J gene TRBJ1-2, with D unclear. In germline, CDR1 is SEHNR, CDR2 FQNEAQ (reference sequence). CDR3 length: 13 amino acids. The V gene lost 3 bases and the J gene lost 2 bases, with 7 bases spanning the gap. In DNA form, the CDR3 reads TGTGCCAGCAGCTTTAGTCCCAACTATGGCTACACCTTC. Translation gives CASSFSPNYGYTF.

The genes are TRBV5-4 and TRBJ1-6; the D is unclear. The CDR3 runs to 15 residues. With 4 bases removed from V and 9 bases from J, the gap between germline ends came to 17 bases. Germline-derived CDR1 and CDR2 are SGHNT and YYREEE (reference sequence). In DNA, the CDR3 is TGTGCCAGCAGCATCCTCGAGGTGTGGAGTTCACCCCTCCACTTT. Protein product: CASSILEVWSSPLHF. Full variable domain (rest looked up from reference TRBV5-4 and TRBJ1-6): ETGVTQSPTHLIKTRGQQVTLRCSSQSGHNTVSWYQQALGQGPQFIFQYYREEENGRGNFPPRFSGLQFPNYSSELNVNALELDDSALYLCASSILEVWSSPLHFGNGTRLTVT.

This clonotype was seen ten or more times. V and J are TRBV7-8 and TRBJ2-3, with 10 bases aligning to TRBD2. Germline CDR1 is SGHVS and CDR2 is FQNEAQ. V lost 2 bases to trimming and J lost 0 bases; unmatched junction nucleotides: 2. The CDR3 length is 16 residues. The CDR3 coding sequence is TGTGCCAGCAGCTTATCTAGCGGGGGTAGCACAGATACGCAGTATTTT. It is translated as CASSLSSGGSTDTQYF.

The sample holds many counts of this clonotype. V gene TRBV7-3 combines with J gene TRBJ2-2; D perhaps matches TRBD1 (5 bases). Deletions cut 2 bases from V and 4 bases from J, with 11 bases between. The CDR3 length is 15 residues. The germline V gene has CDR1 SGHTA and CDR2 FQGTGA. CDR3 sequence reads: CASSLAGRLTGELFF. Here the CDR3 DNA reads TGTGCCAGCAGCTTAGCAGGGCGTCTCACCGGGGAGCTGTTTTTT.

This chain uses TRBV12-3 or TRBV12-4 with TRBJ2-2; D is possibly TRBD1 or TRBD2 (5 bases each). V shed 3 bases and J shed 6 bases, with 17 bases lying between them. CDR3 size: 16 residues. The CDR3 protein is CASSFGLAGLAGELFF. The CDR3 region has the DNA TGTGCCAGCAGTTTCGGTCTAGCAGGGTTGGCCGGGGAGCTGTTTTTT.

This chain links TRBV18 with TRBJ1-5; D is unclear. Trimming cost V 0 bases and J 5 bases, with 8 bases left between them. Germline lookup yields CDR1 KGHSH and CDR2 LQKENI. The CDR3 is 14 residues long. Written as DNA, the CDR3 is TGTGCCAGCTCACCACCGTTGGCTGATCAGCCCCAGCATTTT. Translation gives CASSPPLADQPQHF. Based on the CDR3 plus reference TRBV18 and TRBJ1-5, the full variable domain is NAGVMQNPRHLVRRRGQEARLRCSPMKGHSHVYWYRQLPEEGLKFMVYLQKENIIDESGMPKERFSAEFPKEGPSILRIQQVVRGDSAAYFCASSPPLADQPQHFGDGTRLSIL.

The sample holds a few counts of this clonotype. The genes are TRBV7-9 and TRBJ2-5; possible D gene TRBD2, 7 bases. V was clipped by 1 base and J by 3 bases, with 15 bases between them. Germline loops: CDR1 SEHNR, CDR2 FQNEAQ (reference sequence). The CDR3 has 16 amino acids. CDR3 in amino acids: CASSLVAGALKETQYF. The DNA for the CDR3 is TGTGCCAGCAGCTTAGTGGCGGGGGCCTTAAAAGAGACCCAGTACTTC.

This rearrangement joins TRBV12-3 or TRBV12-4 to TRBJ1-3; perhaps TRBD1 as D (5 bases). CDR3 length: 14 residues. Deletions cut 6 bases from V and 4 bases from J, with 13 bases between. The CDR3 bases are TGTGCCAGCAGATCAGGGACCGACGGAAACACCATATATTTT. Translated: CASRSGTDGNTIYF.

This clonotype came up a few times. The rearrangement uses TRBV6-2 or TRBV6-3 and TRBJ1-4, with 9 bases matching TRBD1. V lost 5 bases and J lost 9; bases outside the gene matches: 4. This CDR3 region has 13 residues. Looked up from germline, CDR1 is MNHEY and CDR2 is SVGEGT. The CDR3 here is CASSTGTGKKLFF. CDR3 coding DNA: TGTGCCAGCAGTACGGGGACAGGGAAAAAACTGTTTTTT.

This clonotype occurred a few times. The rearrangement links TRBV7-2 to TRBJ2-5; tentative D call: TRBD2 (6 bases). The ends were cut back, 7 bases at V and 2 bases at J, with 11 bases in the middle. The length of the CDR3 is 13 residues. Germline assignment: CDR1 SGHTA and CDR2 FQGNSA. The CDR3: CASIAGPQETQYF. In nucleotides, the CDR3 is TGTGCCAGCATCGCGGGGCCTCAAGAGACCCAGTACTTC. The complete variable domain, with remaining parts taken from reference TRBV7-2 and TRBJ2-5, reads GAGVSQSPSNKVTEKGKDVELRCDPISGHTALYWYRQSLGQGLEFLIYFQGNSAPDKSGLPSDRFSAERTGGSVSTLTIQRTQQEDSAVYLCASIAGPQETQYFGPGTRLLVL.

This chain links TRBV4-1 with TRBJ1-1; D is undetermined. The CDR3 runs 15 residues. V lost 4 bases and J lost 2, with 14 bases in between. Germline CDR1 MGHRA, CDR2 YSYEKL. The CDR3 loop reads CASSRAGGDNTEAFF. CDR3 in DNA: TGCGCCAGCAGCCGGGCCGGTGGGGATAACACTGAAGCTTTCTTT.

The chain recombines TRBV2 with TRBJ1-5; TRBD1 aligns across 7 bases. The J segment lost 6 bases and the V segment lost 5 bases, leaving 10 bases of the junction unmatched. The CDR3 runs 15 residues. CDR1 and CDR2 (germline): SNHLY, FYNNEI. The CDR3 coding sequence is TGTGCCAGCAGTCCAACCCAGGGGGAAGTTCAGCCCCAGCATTTT. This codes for CASSPTQGEVQPQHF.

This CDR3 is CSARGRPYEQYF. CDR3 bases: TGCAGTGCTAGAGGGCGCCCTTACGAGCAGTACTTC. The V call is TRBV20-1, the J call TRBJ2-7; D gene uncertain. The CDR3 has 12 residues. Trimming pared 1 base from V and 4 bases from J, leaving 8 bases between. In germline, CDR1 is DFQATT, CDR2 SNEGSKA (reference sequence).

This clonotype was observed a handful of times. CDR3 amino acids: CASSRVGGGNTIYF. The CDR3 nucleotides read TGTGCCAGCAGCAGAGTTGGAGGAGGAAACACCATATATTTT. This chain connects TRBV27 to TRBJ1-3; no definite D call. The V gene's germline CDR1 is MNHEY and CDR2 SMNVEV (reference sequence). The CDR3 has 14 residues. Trimming removed 6 bases from V and 4 bases from J, with 13 bases in between.

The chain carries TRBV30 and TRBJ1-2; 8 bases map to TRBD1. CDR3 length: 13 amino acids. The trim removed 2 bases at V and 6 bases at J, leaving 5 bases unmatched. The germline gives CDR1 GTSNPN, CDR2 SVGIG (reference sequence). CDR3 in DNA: TGTGCCTGGAGTCGGCAGGGGGCAGATGGCTACACCTTC. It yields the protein CAWSRQGADGYTF.

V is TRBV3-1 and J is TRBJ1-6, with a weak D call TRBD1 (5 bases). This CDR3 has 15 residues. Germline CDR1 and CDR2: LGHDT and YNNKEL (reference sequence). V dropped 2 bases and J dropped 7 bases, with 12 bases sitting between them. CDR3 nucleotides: TGTGCCAGCAGCCAAAGAGGGGCCGTCAATTCACCCCTCCACTTT. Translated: CASSQRGAVNSPLHF. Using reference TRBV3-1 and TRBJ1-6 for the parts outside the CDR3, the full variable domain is DTAVSQTPKYLVTQMGNDKSIKCEQNLGHDTMYWYKQDSKKFLKIMFSYNNKELIINETVPNRFSPKSPDKAHLNLHINSLELGDSAVYFCASSQRGAVNSPLHFGNGTRLTVT.

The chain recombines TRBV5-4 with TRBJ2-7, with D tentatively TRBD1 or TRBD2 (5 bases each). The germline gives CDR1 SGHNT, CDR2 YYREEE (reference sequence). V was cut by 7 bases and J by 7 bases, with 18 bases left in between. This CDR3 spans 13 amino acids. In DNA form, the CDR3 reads TGTGCCAGCCAGCTTATGGGGGAGATAGAGCAGTACGTC. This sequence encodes CASQLMGEIEQYV.

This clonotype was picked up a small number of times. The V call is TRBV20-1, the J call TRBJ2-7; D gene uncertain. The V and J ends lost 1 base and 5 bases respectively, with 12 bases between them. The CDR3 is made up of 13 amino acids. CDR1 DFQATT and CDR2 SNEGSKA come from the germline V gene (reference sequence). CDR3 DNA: TGCAGTGCTAGAGGTGGCCACGCTCACGAGCAGTACTTC. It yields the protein CSARGGHAHEQYF.

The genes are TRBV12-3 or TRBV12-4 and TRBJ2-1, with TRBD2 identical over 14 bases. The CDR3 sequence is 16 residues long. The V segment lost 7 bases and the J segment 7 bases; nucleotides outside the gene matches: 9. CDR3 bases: TGTGCCAGCATCCCCTGGACTAGCGGGGGGTCAAATGAGCAGTTCTTC. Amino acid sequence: CASIPWTSGGSNEQFF.

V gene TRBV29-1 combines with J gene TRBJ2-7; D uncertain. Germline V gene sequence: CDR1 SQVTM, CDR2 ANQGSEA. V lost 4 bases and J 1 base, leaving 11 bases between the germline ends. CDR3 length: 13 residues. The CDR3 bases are TGCAGCGTTGGGGGAAGACAATCCTACGAGCAGTACTTC. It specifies CSVGGRQSYEQYF.